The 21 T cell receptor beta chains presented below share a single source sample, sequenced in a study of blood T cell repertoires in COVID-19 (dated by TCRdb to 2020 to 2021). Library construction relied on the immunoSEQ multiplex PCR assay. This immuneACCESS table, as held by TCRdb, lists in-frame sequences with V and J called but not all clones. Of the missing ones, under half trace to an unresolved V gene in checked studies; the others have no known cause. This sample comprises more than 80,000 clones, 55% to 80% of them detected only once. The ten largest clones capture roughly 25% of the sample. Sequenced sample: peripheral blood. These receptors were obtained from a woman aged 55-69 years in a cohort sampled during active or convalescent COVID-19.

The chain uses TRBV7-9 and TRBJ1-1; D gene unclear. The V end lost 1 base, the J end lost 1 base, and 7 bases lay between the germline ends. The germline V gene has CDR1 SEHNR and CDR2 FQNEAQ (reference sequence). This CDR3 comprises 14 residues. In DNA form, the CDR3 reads TGTGCCAGCAGCTTAGAACAGAGGAACACTGAAGCTTTCTTT. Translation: CASSLEQRNTEAFF.

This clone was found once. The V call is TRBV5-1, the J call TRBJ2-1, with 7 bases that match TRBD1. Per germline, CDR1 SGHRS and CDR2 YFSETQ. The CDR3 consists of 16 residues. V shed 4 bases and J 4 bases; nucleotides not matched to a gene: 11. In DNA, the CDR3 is TGCGCCAGCAGCAATGACAGGGTAGGGGGATACAATGAGCAGTTCTTC. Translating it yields CASSNDRVGGYNEQFF.

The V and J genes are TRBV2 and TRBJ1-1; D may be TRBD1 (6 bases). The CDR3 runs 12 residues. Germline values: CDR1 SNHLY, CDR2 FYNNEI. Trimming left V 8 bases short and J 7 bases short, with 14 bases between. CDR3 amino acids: CASRGQPLEAFF. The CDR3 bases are TGTGCCAGCCGAGGACAGCCACTTGAAGCTTTCTTT.

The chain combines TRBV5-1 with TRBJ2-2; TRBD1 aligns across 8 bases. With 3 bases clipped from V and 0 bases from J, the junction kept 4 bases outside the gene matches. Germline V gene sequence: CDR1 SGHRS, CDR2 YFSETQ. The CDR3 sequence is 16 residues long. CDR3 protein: CASSYQTGANTGELFF. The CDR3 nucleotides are TGCGCCAGCAGCTATCAGACAGGGGCGAACACCGGGGAGCTGTTTTTT.

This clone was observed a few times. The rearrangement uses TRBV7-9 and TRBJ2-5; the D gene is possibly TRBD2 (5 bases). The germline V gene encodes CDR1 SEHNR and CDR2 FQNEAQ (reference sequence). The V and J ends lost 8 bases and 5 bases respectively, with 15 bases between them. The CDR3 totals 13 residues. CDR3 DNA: TGTGCCAGCCTCGGGGTCTCGTATGAGACCCAGTACTTC. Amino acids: CASLGVSYETQYF.

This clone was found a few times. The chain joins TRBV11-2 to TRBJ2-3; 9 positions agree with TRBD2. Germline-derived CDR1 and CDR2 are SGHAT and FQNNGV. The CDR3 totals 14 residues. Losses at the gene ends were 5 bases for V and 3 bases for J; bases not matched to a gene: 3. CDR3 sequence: CASSTSGGTDTQYF. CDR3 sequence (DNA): TGTGCCAGCAGCACGAGCGGGGGGACAGATACGCAGTATTTT.

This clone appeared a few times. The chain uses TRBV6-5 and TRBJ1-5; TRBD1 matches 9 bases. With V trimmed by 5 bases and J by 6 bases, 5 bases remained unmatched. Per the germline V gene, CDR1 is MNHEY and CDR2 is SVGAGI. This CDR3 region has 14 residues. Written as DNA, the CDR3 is TGTGCCAGCAGTCCGGACAGGGGCGCTCAGCCCCAGCATTTT. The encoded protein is CASSPDRGAQPQHF.

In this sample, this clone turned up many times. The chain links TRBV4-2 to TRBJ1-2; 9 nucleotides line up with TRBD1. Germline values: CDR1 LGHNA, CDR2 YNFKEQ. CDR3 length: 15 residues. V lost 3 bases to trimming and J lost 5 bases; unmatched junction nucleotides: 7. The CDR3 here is CASSQAGDRAYGYTF. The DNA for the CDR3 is TGTGCCAGCAGCCAGGCCGGGGACAGGGCTTATGGCTACACCTTC.

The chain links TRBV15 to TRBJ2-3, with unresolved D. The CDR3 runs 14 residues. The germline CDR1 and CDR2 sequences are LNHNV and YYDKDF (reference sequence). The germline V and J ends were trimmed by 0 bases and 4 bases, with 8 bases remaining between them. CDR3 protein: CATSRDLFPDTQYF. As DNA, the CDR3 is TGTGCCACCAGCAGAGACCTCTTCCCAGATACGCAGTATTTT.

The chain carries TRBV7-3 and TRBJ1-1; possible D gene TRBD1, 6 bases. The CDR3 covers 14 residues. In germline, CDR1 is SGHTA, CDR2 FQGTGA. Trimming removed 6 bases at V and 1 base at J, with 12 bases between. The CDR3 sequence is CASRSGTSNTEAFF. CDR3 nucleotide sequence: TGTGCCAGCAGGTCCGGGACATCGAACACTGAAGCTTTCTTT.

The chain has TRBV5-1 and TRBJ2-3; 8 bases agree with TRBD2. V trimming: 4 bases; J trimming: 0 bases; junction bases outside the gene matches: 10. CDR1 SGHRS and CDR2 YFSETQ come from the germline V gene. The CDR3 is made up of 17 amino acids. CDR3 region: CASSVAGLATSTDTQYF. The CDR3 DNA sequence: TGCGCCAGCAGCGTAGCAGGACTAGCCACTAGCACAGATACGCAGTATTTT. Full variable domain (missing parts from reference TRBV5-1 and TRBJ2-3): KAGVTQTPRYLIKTRGQQVTLSCSPISGHRSVSWYQQTPGQGLQFLFEYFSETQRNKGNFPGRFSGRQFSNSRSEMNVSTLELGDSALYLCASSVAGLATSTDTQYFGPGTRLTVL.

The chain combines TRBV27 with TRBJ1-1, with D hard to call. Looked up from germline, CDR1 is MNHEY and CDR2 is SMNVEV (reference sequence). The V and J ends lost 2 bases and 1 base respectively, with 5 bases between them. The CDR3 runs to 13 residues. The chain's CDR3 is CASSLQENTEAFF. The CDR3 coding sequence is TGTGCCAGCAGTTTACAGGAGAACACTGAAGCTTTCTTT.

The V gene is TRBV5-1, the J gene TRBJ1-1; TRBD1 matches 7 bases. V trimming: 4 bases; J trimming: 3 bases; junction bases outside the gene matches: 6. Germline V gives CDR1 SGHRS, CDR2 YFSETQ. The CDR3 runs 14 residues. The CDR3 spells CASSLTGEYTEAFF. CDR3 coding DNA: TGCGCCAGCAGCCTAACAGGGGAGTACACTGAAGCTTTCTTT.

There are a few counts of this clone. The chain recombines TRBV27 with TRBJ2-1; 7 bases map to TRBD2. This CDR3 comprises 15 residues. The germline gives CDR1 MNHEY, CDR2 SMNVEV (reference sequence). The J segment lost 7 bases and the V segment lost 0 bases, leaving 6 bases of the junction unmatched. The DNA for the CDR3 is TGTGCCAGCAGTTTATCTGGACTAGTGGGGAATGAGCAGTTCTTC. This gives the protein CASSLSGLVGNEQFF.

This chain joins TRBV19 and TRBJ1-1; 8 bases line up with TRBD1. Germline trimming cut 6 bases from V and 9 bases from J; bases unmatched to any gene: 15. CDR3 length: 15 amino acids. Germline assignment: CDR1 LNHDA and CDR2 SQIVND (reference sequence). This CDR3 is CASSPAGTGGDQAFF. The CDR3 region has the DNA TGTGCCAGTAGCCCCGCCGGGACAGGAGGGGACCAAGCTTTCTTT.

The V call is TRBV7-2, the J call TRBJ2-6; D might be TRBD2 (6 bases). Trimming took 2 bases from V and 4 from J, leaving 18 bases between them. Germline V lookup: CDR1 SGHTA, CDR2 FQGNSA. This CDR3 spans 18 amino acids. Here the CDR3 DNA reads TGTGCCAGCAGCTTAAAGAATCCTGGGGGGTCGGGGGCCAACGTCCTGACTTTC. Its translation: CASSLKNPGGSGANVLTF.

The CDR3 spells CASSQEGIDRSTEAFF. The CDR3 DNA reads TGCGCCAGCAGCCAGGAGGGGATTGACAGATCCACTGAAGCTTTCTTT. The genes are TRBV4-1 and TRBJ1-1, with D possibly being TRBD1 (5 bases). V shed 3 bases and J shed 4 bases, with 18 bases lying between them. This CDR3 contains 16 residues. Germline V gives CDR1 MGHRA, CDR2 YSYEKL.

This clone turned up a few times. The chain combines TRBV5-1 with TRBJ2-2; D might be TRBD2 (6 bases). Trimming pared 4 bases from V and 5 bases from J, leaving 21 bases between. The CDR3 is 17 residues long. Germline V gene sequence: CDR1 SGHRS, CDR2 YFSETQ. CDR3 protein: CASSHGLLARETGELFF. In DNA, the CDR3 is TGCGCCAGCAGCCACGGACTCCTAGCCCGGGAGACCGGGGAGCTGTTTTTT. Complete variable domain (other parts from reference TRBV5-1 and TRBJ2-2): KAGVTQTPRYLIKTRGQQVTLSCSPISGHRSVSWYQQTPGQGLQFLFEYFSETQRNKGNFPGRFSGRQFSNSRSEMNVSTLELGDSALYLCASSHGLLARETGELFFGEGSRLTVL.

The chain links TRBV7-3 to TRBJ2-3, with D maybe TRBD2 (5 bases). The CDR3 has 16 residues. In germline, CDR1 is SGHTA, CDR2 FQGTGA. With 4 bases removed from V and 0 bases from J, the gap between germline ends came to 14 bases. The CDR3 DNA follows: TGTGCCAGCAGCTCCCCTAAGCGGACTAGCACAGATACGCAGTATTTT. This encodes CASSSPKRTSTDTQYF.

The CDR3 sequence is CATSRDLQGATVTGELFF. CDR3 bases: TGTGCCACCAGCAGAGATCTACAGGGGGCTACGGTCACCGGGGAGCTGTTTTTT. This sequence joins TRBV15 and TRBJ2-2; the match to TRBD1 covers 9 bases. V shed 0 bases, J shed 4 bases, and the junction held 9 bases outside the gene matches. The CDR3 sequence is 18 residues long. Germline V gene lookup returns CDR1 LNHNV and CDR2 YYDKDF (reference sequence).

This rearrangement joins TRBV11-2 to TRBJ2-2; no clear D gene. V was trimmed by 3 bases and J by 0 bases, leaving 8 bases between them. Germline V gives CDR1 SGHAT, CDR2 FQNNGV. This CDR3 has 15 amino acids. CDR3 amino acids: CASSFGAANTGELFF. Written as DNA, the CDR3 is TGTGCCAGCAGCTTCGGTGCGGCGAACACCGGGGAGCTGTTTTTT.